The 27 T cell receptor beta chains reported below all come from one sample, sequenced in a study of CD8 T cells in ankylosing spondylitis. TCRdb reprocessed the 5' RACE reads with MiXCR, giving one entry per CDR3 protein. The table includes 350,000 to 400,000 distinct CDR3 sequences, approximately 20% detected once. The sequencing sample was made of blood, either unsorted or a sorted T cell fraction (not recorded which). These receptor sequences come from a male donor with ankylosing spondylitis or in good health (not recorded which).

The DNA for the CDR3 is TGTGCCAGCAGCTTAGCCCGGGGGAACACTGAAGCTTTCTTT. Translating gives CASSLARGNTEAFF. The genes are TRBV7-8 and TRBJ1-1; no firm D call. V was clipped by 0 bases and J by 1 base, with 6 bases between them. The length of the CDR3 is 14 residues. CDR1 SGHVS and CDR2 FQNEAQ come from the germline V gene.

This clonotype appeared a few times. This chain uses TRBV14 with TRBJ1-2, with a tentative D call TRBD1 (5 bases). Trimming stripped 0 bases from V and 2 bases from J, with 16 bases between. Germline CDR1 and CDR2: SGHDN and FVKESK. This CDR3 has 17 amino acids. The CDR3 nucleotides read TGTGCCAGCAGCCAAGATCTACCTCCGGAGGGGAACTATGGCTACACCTTC. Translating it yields CASSQDLPPEGNYGYTF.

DNA for the CDR3: TGCAGCGTTGCAATTTTGAACACTGAAGCTTTCTTT. Encoded protein: CSVAILNTEAFF. The genes are TRBV29-1 and TRBJ1-1; D is undetermined. CDR3 length: 12 amino acids. Per germline, CDR1 SQVTM and CDR2 ANQGSEA. V lost 4 bases and J lost 0, with 6 bases in between.

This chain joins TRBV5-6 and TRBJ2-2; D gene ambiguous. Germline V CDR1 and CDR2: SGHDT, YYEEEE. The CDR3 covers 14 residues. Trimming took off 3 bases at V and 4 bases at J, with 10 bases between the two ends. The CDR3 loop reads CASSSGWGTGELFF. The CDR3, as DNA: TGTGCCAGCAGCTCCGGATGGGGCACCGGGGAGCTGTTTTTT. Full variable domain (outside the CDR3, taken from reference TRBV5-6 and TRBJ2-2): DAGVTQSPTHLIKTRGQQVTLRCSPKSGHDTVSWYQQALGQGPQFIFQYYEEEERQRGNFPDRFSGHQFPNYSSELNVNALLLGDSALYLCASSSGWGTGELFFGEGSRLTVL.

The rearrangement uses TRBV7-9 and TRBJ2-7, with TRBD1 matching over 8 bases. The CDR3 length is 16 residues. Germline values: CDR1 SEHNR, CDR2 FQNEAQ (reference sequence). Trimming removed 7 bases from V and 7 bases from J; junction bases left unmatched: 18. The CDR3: CASTSPEDRDVGEQYF. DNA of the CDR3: TGTGCCAGCACCTCCCCCGAGGACAGGGATGTGGGAGAGCAGTACTTC. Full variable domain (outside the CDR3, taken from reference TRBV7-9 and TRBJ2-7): DTGVSQNPRHKITKRGQNVTFRCDPISEHNRLYWYRQTLGQGPEFLTYFQNEAQLEKSRLLSDRFSAERPKGSFSTLEIQRTEQGDSAMYLCASTSPEDRDVGEQYFGPGTRLTVT.

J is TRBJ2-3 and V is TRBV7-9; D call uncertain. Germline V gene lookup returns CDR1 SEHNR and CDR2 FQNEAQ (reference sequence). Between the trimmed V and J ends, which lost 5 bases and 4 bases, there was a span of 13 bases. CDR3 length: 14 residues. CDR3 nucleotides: TGTGCCAGCAGCACCCCAAGGGATTCAGATACGCAGTATTTT. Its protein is CASSTPRDSDTQYF.

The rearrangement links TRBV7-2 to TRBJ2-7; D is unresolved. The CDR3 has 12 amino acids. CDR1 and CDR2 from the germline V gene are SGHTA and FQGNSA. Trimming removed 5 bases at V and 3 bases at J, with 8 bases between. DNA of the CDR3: TGTGCCAGCAGCGGGTGGAGCTACGAGCAGTACTTC. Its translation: CASSGWSYEQYF.

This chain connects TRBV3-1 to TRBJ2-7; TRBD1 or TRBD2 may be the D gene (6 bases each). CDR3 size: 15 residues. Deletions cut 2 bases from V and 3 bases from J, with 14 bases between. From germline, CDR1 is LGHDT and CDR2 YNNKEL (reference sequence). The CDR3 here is CASSQFVGGSYEQYF. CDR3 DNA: TGTGCCAGCAGCCAATTCGTGGGGGGCAGCTACGAGCAGTACTTC.

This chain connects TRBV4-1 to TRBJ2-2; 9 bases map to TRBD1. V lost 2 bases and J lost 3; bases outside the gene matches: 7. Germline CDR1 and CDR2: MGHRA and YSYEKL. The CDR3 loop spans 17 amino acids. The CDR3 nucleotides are TGCGCCAGCAGCCAATGGGGGGGGACAGGGCACACCGGGGAGCTGTTTTTT. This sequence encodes CASSQWGGTGHTGELFF.

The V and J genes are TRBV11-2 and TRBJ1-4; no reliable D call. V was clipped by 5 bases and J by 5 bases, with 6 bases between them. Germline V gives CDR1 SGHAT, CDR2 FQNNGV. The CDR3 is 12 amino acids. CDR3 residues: CASSPVNEKLFF. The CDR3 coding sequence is TGTGCCAGCAGCCCCGTGAATGAAAAACTGTTTTTT.

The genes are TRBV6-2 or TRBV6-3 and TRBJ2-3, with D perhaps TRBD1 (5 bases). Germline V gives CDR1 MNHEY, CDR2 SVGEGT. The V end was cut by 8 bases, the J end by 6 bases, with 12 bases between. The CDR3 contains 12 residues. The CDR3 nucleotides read TGTGCCAGCCTGGGGCCCAGGGATACGCAGTATTTT. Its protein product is CASLGPRDTQYF.

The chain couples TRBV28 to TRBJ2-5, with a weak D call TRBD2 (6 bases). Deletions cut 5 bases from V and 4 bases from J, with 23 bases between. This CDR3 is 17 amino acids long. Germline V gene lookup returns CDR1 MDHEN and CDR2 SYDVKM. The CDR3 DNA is TGTGCCAGCAGTCCCCTGGCGCGCGGGGCAATTGGAGAGACCCAGTACTTC. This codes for CASSPLARGAIGETQYF. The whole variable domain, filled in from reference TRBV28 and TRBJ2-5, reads DVKVTQSSRYLVKRTGEKVFLECVQDMDHENMFWYRQDPGLGLRLIYFSYDVKMKEKGDIPEGYSVSREKKERFSLILESASTNQTSMYLCASSPLARGAIGETQYFGPGTRLLVL.

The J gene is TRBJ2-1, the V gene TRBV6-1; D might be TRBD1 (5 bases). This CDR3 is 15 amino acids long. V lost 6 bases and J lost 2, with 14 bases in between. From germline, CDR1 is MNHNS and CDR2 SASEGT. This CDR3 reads CASRPDSEPYNEQFF. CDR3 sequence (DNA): TGTGCCAGCAGGCCCGACAGCGAACCCTACAATGAGCAGTTCTTC.

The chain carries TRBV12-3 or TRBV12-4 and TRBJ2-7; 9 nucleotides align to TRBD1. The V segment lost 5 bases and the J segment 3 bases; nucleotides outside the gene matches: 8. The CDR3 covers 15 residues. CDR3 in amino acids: CASSVKRQGDYEQYF. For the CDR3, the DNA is TGTGCCAGCAGTGTAAAGAGACAGGGGGACTACGAGCAGTACTTC.

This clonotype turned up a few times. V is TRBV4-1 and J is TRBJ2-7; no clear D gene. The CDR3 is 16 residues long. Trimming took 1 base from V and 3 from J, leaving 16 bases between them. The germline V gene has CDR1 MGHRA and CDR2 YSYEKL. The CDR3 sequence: CASSQVRAEGIYEQYF. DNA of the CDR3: TGCGCCAGCAGCCAAGTTCGGGCAGAAGGGATCTACGAGCAGTACTTC.

The CDR3 bases are TGTGCCAGCAGCTTAGACCTAGCGGGGCCCTTGGAGCAGTACTTC. Translation gives CASSLDLAGPLEQYF. The rearrangement links TRBV7-2 to TRBJ2-7; 9 bases are shared with TRBD2. Trimming removed 1 base from V and 7 bases from J; junction bases left unmatched: 8. The length of the CDR3 is 15 residues. The V gene's germline CDR1 is SGHTA and CDR2 FQGNSA.

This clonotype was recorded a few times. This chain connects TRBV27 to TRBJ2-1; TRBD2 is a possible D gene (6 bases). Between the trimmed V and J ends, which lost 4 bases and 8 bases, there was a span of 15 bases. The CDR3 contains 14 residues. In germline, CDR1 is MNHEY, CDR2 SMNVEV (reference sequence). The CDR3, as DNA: TGTGCCAGCAGTTGGGGGGAGATGGCGGATGAGCAGTTCTTC. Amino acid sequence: CASSWGEMADEQFF.

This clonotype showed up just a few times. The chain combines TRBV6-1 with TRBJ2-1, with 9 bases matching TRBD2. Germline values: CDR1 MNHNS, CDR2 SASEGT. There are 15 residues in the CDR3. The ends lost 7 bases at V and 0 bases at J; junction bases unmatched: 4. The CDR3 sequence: CASTTTSGSYNEQFF. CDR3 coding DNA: TGTGCCAGCACCACGACTAGCGGCTCCTACAATGAGCAGTTCTTC.

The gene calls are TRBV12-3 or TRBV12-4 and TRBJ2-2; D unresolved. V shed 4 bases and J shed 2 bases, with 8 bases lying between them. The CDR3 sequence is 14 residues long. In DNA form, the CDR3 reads TGTGCCAGCAGTTGGGCAGCAAACACCGGGGAGCTGTTTTTT. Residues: CASSWAANTGELFF.

CDR3 sequence (DNA): TGTGCCAGCAGCATTAAATTGAGCTCCTACAATGAGCAGTTCTTC. It is translated as CASSIKLSSYNEQFF. The chain uses TRBV7-9 and TRBJ2-1; no firm D call. Germline assignment: CDR1 SEHNR and CDR2 FQNEAQ (reference sequence). V was trimmed by 5 bases and J by 0 bases, leaving 11 bases between them. There are 15 residues in the CDR3.

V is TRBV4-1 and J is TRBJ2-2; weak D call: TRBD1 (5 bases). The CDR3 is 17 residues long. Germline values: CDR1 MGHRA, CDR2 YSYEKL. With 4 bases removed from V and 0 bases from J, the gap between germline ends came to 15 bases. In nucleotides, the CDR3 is TGCGCCAGCAGCCTAGAAGCCCCGACAGCGAACACCGGGGAGCTGTTTTTT. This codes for CASSLEAPTANTGELFF.

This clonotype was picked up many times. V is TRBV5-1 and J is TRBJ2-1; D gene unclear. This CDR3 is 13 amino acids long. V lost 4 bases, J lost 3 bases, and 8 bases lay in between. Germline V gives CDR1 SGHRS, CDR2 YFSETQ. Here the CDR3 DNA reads TGCGCCAGCAGCGAGAGTAGCTACAATGAGCAGTTCTTC. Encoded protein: CASSESSYNEQFF.

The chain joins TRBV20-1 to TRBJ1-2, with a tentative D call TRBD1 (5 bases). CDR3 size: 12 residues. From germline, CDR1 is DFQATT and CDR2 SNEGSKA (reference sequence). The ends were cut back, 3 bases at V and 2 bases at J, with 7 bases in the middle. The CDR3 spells CSARGQNYGYTF. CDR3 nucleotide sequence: TGCAGTGCTAGGGGGCAGAACTATGGCTACACCTTC.

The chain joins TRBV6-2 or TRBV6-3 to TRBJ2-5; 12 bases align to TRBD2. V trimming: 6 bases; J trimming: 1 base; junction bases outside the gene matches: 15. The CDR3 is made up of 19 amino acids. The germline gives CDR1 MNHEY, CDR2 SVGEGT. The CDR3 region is CASRFRLAGAHRLQETQYF. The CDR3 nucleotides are TGTGCCAGCAGATTCCGACTAGCGGGGGCCCATCGGCTCCAAGAGACCCAGTACTTC.

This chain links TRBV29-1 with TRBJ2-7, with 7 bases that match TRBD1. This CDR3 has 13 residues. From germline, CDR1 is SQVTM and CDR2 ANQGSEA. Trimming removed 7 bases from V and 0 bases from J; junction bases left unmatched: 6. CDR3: CSASGQYSYEQYF. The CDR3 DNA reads TGCAGCGCCTCGGGACAGTACTCCTACGAGCAGTACTTC.

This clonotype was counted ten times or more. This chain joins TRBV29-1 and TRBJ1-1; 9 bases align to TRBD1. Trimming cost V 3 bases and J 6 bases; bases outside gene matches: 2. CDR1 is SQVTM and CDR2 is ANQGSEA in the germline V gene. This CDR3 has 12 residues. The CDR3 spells CSVEGQGPEAFF. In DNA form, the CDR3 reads TGCAGCGTTGAGGGACAGGGCCCTGAAGCTTTCTTT.

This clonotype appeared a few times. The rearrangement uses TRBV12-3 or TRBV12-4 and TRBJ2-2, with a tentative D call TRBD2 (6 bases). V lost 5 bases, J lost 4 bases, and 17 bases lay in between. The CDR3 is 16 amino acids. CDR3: CASSDQTRRFTGELFF. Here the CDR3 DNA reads TGTGCCAGCAGTGACCAGACTAGACGGTTCACCGGGGAGCTGTTTTTT.